This T cell receptor beta chain was profiled in a study of patients and donors after allogeneic stem cell transplantation. This clonotype was seen ten or more times. TCRdb analysed the RT-PCR reads with MiXCR anew, one entry per CDR3 protein. This sample has more than 75,000 distinct CDR3 sequences, with 5% found just once. This CDR3 is 14 amino acids long. Germline CDR1 is MNHNS and CDR2 is SASEGT. Trimming shortened V by 8 bases and J by 4 bases, and 16 bases separated the two germline ends. The sequenced material came from blood, either unsorted or a sorted T cell fraction (not recorded which). The chain is built from TRBV6-1 and TRBJ2-3; D is unresolved. The TCR sequence derives from a human donor who was either an allogeneic HSCT recipient or a stem cell or donor lymphocyte infusion donor (not recorded which). It is not recorded whose cells these are; they may come from a transplant donor. CDR3 loop: CASHYAARADTQYF. The CDR3 nucleotides are TGTGCCAGCCATTACGCTGCCCGAGCAGATACGCAGTATTTT.